This T cell receptor beta chain was recovered during a study of post-analysis software for immune sequencing data. TCR beta cDNA libraries included unique molecular identifiers. Each CDR3 protein is one row after TCRdb ran MiXCR on the PCR reads. The sample yields roughly 540,000 distinct CDR3 sequences, roughly 34% seen once. The sequence was collected from a girl between 2 and 17 years old with multiple sclerosis. Sample: blood.

The CDR3 nucleotides read TGTGCCAGCAGTGGGACAGCCCCAAACACCGGGGAGCTGTTTTTT. Encoded protein: CASSGTAPNTGELFF. The chain combines TRBV25-1 with TRBJ2-2, with TRBD1 as a possible D gene (6 bases). Germline V gene lookup returns CDR1 MGHDK and CDR2 SYGVNS. V lost 4 bases and J lost 2, with 11 bases in between. This CDR3 is built from 15 residues.